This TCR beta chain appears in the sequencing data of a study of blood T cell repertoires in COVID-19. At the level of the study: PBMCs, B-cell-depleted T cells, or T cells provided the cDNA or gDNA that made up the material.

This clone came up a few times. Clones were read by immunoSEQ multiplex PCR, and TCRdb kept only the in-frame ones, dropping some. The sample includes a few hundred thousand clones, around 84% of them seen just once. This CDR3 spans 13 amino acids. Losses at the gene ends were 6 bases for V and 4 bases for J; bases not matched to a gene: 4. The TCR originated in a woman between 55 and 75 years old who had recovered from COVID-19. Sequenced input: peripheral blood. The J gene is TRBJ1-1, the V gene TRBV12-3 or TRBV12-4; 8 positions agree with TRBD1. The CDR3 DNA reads TGTGCCAGCAGCAGGGGGCGGTTCACTGAAGCTTTCTTT. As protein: CASSRGRFTEAFF.